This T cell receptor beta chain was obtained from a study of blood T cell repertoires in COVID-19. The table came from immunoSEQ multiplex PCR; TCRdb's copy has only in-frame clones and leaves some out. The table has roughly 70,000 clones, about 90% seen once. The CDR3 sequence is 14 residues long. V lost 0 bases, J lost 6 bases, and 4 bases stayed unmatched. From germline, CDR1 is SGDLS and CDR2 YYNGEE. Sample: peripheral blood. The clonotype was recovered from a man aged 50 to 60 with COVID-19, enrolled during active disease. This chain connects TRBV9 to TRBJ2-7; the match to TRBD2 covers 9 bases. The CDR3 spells CASSVVSGSGEQYF. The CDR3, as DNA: TGTGCCAGCAGCGTAGTTAGCGGGAGCGGCGAGCAGTACTTC.